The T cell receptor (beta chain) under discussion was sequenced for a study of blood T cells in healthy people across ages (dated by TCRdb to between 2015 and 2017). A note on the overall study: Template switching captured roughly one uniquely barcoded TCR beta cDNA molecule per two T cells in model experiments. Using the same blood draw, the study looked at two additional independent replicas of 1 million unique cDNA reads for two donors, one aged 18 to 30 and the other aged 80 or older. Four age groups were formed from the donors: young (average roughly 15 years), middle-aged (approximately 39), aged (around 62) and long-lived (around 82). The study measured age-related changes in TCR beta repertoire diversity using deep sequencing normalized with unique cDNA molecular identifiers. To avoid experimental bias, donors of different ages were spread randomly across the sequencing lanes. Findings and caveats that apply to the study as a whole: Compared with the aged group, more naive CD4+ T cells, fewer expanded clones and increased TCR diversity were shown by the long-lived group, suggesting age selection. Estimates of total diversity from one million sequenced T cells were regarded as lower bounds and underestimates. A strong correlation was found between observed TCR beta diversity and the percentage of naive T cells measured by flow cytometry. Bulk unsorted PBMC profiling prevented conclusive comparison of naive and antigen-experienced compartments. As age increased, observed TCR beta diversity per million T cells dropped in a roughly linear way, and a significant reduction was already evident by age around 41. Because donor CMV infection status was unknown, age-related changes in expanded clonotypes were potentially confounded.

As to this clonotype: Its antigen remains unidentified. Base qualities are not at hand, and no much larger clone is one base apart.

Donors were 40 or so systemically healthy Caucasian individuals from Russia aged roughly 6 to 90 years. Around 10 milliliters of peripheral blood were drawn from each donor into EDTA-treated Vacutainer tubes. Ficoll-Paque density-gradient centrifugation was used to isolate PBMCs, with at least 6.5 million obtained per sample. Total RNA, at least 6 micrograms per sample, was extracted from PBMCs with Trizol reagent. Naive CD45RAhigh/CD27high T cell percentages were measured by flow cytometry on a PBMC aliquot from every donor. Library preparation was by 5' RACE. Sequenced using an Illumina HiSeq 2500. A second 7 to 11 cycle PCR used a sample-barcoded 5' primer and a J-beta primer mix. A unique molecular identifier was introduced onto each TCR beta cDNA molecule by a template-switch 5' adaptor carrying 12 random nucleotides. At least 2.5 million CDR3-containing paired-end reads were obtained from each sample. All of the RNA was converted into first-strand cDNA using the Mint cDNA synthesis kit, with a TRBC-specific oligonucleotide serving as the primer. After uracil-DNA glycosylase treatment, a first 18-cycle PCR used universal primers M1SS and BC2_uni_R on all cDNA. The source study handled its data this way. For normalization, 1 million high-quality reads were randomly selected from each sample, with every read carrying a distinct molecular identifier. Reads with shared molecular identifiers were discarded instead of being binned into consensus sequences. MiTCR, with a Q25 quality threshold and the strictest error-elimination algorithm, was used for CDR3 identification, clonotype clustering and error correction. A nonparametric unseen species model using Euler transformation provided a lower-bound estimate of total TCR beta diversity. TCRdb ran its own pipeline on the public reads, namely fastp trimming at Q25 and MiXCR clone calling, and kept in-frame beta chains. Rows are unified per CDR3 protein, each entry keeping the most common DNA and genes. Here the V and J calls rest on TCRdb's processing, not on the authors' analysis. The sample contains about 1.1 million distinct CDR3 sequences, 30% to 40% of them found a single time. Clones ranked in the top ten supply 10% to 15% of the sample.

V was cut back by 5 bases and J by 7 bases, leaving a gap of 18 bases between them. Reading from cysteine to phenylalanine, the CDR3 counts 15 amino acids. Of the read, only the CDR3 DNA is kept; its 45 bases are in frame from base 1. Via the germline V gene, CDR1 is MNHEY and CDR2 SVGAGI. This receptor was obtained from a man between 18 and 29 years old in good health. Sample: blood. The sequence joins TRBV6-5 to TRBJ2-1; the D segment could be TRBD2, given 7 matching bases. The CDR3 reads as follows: CASSENGGLGNEQFF. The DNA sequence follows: TGTGCCAGCAGTGAAAACGGGGGGCTGGGGAATGAGCAGTTCTTC.